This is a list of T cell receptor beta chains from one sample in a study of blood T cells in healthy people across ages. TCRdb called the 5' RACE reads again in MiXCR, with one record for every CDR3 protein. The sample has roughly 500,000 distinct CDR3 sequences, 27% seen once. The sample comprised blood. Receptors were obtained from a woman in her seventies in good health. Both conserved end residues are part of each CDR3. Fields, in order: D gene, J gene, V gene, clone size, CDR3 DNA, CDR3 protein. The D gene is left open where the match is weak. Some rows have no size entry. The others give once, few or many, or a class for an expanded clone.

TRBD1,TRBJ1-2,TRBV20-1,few,TGCAGTGCTCCTCGGACAGGGGGAGGCTACACCTTC,CSAPRTGGGYTF
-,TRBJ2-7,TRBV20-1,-,TGCAGTGCTAAGAACCCCACGGGCGACGAGCAGTACTTC,CSAKNPTGDEQYF
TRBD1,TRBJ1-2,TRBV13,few,TGTGCCAGCAGCTTGGGAGAGGGGGCTGATGGCTACACCTTC,CASSLGEGADGYTF
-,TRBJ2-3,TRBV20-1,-,TGCAGTGCTCCCGGGCCCCAAGCTGGCACAGATACGCAGTATTTT,CSAPGPQAGTDTQYF
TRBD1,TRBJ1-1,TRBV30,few,TGTGCCTGGAATACCGGGACAGGGTGGACTGAAGCTTTCTTT,CAWNTGTGWTEAFF
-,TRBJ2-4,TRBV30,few,TGTGCCTGGAGTGCGGGGGGCCAATCCAAAAACATTCAGTACTTC,CAWSAGGQSKNIQYF
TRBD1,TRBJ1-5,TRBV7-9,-,TGTGCCAGCAGCTTAAACAGTTGGGACAGGGTCCCCCCTGGCAATCAGCCCCAGCATTTT,CASSLNSWDRVPPGNQPQHF
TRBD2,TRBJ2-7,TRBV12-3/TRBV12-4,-,TGTGCCAGCAGTTTAAAGCGGGGCAGCGAGCAGTACTTC,CASSLKRGSEQYF
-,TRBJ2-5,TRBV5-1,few,TGCGCCAGCAGCGGGGAGGGACAGCCTCAAGAGACCCAGTATTTC,CASSGEGQPQETQYF
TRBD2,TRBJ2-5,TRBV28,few,TGTGCCAGCAGTTTAGCCGGGGGGGTCGAGACCCAGTACTTC,CASSLAGGVETQYF
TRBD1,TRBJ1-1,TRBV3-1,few,TGTGCCAGCAGCCAAGGGACAGGGTACGCTTTCTTT,CASSQGTGYAFF
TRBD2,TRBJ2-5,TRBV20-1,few,TGCAGTGCACGACGGACTAGCGGGAAAGAGACCCAGTACTTC,CSARRTSGKETQYF
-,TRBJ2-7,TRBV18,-,TGTGCCAGCTCCGCCGGGGACGATTACTACGAGCAGTACTTC,CASSAGDDYYEQYF
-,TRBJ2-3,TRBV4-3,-,TGCGCCAGCAGCCAAGGGTCCGGGGGAGCGACGAGCACAGATACGCAGTATTTT,CASSQGSGGATSTDTQYF
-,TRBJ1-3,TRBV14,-,TGTGCCAGCAGCCACGGGATCGCCATATATTTT,CASSHGIAIYF
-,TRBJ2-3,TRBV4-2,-,TGTGCCAGCAGCCAACAGACCACCACAGATACGCAGTATTTT,CASSQQTTTDTQYF
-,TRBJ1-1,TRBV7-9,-,TGTGCCAGCCGACAGCCTAACACTGAAGCTTTCTTT,CASRQPNTEAFF
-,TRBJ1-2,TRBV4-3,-,TGCGCCAGCAGCCAAGATCCGGGGAGGGGATATGGCTACACCTTC,CASSQDPGRGYGYTF
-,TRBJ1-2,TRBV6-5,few,TGTGCCAGCAGTTCCAGGGGCTCGATGGATGGCTACACCTTC,CASSSRGSMDGYTF
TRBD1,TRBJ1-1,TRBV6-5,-,TGTGCCAGCAGTTATGCCGGGACAGGGGACCGGAGGACTGAAGCTTTCTTT,CASSYAGTGDRRTEAFF
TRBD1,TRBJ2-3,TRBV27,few,TGTGCCAGCAGTTCGACCGGGACAGGGGTCACAGATACGCAGTATTTT,CASSSTGTGVTDTQYF
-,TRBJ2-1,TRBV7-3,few,TGTGCCAGCAGCTCAGAATCCAATGAGCAGTTCTTC,CASSSESNEQFF